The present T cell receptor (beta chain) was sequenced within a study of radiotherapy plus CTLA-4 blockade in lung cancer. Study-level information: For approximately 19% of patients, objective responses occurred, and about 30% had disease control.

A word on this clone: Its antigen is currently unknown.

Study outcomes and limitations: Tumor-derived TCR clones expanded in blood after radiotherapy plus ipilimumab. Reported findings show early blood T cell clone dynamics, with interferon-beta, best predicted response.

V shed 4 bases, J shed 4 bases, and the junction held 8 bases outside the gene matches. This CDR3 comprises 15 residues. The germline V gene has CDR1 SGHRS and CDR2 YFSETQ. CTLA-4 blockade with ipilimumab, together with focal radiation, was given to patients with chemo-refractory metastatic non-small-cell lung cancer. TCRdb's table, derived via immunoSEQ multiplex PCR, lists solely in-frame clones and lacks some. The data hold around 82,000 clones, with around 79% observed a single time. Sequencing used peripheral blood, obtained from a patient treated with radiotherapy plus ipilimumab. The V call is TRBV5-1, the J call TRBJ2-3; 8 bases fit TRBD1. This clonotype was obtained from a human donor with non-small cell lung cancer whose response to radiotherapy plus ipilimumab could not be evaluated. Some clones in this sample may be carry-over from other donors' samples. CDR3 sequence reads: CASSGQGPVSDTQYF. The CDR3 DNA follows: TGCGCCAGCAGCGGACAGGGTCCGGTCTCAGATACGCAGTATTTT.